This TCR beta chain is from a study of blood T cell repertoires in COVID-19. The ends were cut back, 5 bases at V and 5 bases at J, with 12 bases in the middle. The CDR3 covers 14 residues. Germline V gives CDR1 LGHDT, CDR2 YNNKEL (reference sequence). Study processing details: Amplification with reference gene primers provided the estimates of nucleated cell counts. TCRdb keeps only in-frame clones here, not all; method: immunoSEQ multiplex PCR. V and J calls and clone size follow that table, whereas D and trimming were derived from the DNA. The sample contains around 66,000 clones, over 75% of which appear only once.

The gene calls are TRBV3-1 (or the pseudogene TRBV3-2) and TRBJ1-4; weak D call: TRBD1 (5 bases). Sequenced input: peripheral blood. This clonotype was sampled from a man aged 55 to 70 with acute or convalescent COVID-19. Here the CDR3 reads CASSSDSKNEKLFF. The CDR3 DNA sequence: TGTGCCAGCAGCTCTGACAGCAAGAATGAAAAACTGTTTTTT.